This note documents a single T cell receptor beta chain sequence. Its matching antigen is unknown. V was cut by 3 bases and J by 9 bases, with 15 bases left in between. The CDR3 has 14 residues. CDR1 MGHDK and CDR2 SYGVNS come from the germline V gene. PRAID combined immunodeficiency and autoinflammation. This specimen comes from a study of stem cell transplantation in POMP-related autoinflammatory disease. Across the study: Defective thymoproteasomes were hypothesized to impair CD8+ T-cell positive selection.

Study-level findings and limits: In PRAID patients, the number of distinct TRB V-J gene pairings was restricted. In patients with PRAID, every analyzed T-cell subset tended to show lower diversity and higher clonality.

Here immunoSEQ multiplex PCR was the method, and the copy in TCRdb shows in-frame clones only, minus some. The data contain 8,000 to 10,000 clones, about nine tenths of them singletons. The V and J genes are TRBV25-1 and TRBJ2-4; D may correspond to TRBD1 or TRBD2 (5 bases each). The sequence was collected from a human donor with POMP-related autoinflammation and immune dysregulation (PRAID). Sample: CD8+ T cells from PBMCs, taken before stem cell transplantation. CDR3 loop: CASSDLDSGSIQYF. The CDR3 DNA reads TGTGCCAGCAGTGACCTCGACAGCGGCAGCATTCAGTACTTC.